One and the same sample provided the 18 T cell receptor delta chains below, sequenced in a study of γδ T cells in repeated Plasmodium falciparum infection. TCRdb reapplied CATT to the multiplex PCR reads. The sample consists of roughly 93,000 delta-chain clones, almost 1.5% of them appearing once. Vgamma9/Vdelta2+ and Vdelta2-negative gammadelta T cells were flow-sorted from PBMC for bulk sequencing. The source material was gamma-delta T cells from blood. These TCRs come from a pool of human donors (malaria-infected and uninfected, not separated).

This clone was counted between two and nine times. TCRdb attributes to this sequence the protein of a much larger clone, which differs from the DNA translation at residue 12; a read error is likely, and the protein displayed is translated from the DNA. The V and J genes are TRDV3 and TRDJ2; 9 bases match TRDD2. Assignment of the J gene here rests on matching the DNA to germline, because TCRdb gives none. Looked up from germline, CDR1 is TVYSNPD and CDR2 is GDNSRS (reference sequence). V shed 3 bases and J 2 bases; nucleotides not matched to a gene: 19. The CDR3 spans 19 residues. The CDR3 DNA is TGTGCCTTCCTAGGCCTTCCTACGTCTTGGGGGGTCTTGACAGCACAACTCTTCTTT. This gives the protein CAFLGLPTSWGVLTAQLFF.

This clone has a handful of counts. The TCRdb protein comes from a much larger clone and disagrees with this DNA's translation at residue 13, likely due to a read error; the protein given here is derived from the DNA. Other DNA sequences within the sample encode an identical CDR3. The J gene was not called, though the V gene is TRDV2; TRDD3 reflects the table's D call only, with no check against the DNA. This CDR3 has 14 amino acids. Germline V gene data show CDR1 as GEAIGNYY and CDR2 as EKD. CDR3 residues: CACDLLGDPDKLTF. CDR3 DNA: TGTGCCTGTGACCTACTGGGGGATCCCGATAAGCTCACCTTT.

This clone was observed a few times. The protein TCRdb lists belongs to a much larger clone and differs from this DNA's translation at residue 17, which points to a read error; the protein shown is made from the DNA. The V gene call is TRDV1, and the J gene call is absent; TRDD3 is the table's D call, not checked against the DNA. This CDR3 comprises 19 residues. CDR1 and CDR2 (germline): TSWWSYY, QGS. CDR3 in amino acids: CALGVSCGDPTCGTDKPIF. The DNA of the CDR3 is TGTGCTCTTGGGGTTTCCTGTGGGGATCCTACCTGTGGGACCGATAAACCCATCTTT.

Points on this clone: It may be a read error: a sequence one base away is much more abundant. The rearrangement joins TRDV1 to TRDJ1; 10 bases are a match to TRDD3. The CDR3 is 25 residues long. The junction had 33 bases not matched to a gene; V was cut back by 4 bases and J by 1 base. Germline-derived CDR1 and CDR2 are TSWWSYY and QGS. This chain's CDR3 is CALGGNPPWAFPLLLGDPGTDKLIF. DNA for the CDR3: TGTGCTCTTGGGGGAAACCCACCTTGGGCCTTCCCCTTATTACTGGGGGATCCCGGCACCGATAAACTCATCTTT.

In the case of this clone: The TCRdb protein, from a much larger clone, departs from this DNA's translation at residue 15, likely by read error; the protein shown derives from the DNA. This chain links TRDV1 with TRDJ1; 10 bases map to TRDD3. The J gene was not available in TCRdb and was assigned here by matching the DNA to germline segments. V trimming: 4 bases; J trimming: 7 bases; junction bases outside the gene matches: 21. The CDR3 runs 19 residues. Germline-derived CDR1 and CDR2 are TSWWSYY and QGS. CDR3 amino acids: CALGGQIVLGDRKSGKLIF. CDR3 nucleotide sequence: TGTGCTCTTGGGGGACAAATAGTCCTGGGGGATAGGAAATCCGGTAAACTCATCTTT.

This clone was seen more than once but under ten times. This sequence is one base from a far larger clone and is likely a read error. Other nucleotide sequences in the sample specify the same CDR3. The V call is TRDV2, the J call TRDJ1, with TRDD3 identical over 11 bases. Since TCRdb gives no J gene, matching the DNA to germline was used here to assign it. The CDR3 loop spans 19 amino acids. V trimming: 2 bases; J trimming: 7 bases; junction bases outside the gene matches: 20. CDR1 and CDR2 (germline): GEAIGNYY, EKD. Here the CDR3 DNA reads TGTGCCTGTGACATGATGTCCCTCAAAGTACTGGGGGATATAGGTAAACTCATCTTT. Its translation: CACDMMSLKVLGDIGKLIF.

This clone was counted a few times. Translating this DNA gives a protein that differs at residue 17 from the TCRdb one, which belongs to a much larger clone; a read error is likely, and the protein shown is this translation. The rearrangement links TRDV1 to TRDJ1; 11 bases line up with TRDD3. Germline V CDR1 and CDR2: TSWWSYY, QGS. V dropped 1 base and J dropped 3; count of bases not matched to a gene: 22. This CDR3 spans 22 amino acids. As DNA, the CDR3 is TGTGCTCTTGGGGAACGTAGTTACTGGGGGATAAACCCTCCGCCGTACGCCGATAAACTCATCTTT. Translated, it gives CALGERSYWGINPPPYADKLIF.

Turning to this clone: TCRdb's protein for this DNA is that of a much larger clone and differs from the translation at residue 16, likely a read error; the protein shown is the DNA translation. The J gene is TRDJ1, the V gene TRDV1, with a weak D call TRDD3 (5 bases). The J gene was missing in TCRdb and was found by matching the end of the DNA to germline. The CDR3 totals 27 residues. CDR1 and CDR2 (germline): TSWWSYY, QGS. V lost 6 bases, J lost 1 base, and 51 bases lay in between. The CDR3 sequence is CALGKQKLLATRMQGGTRMRATDKLIF. The CDR3 DNA reads TGTGCTCTTGGAAAACAGAAGCTTCTCGCCACGCGGATGCAGGGGGGTACGCGTATGAGGGCCACCGATAAACTCATCTTT.

In this sample, this clone turned up a few times. Translating this DNA gives a protein that differs at residue 18 from the TCRdb one, which belongs to a much larger clone; a read error is likely, and the protein shown is this translation. The chain is built from TRDV1 and TRDJ1; 10 nucleotides align to TRDD3. Assignment of the J gene here rests on matching the DNA to germline, because TCRdb gives none. The CDR3 is 21 residues long. Germline V gene sequence: CDR1 TSWWSYY, CDR2 QGS. The CDR3 coding sequence is TGTGCTCTTGGGGTCCCAGGTCCGCACTGGGGGATCAAAATGTACACCGATGAACTCATCTTT. Its protein is CALGVPGPHWGIKMYTDELIF.

A note on this clone: The protein held in TCRdb is that of a much larger clone and does not match this DNA's translation at residue 4, likely because of a read error; the protein shown is translated from the DNA. The V call is TRDV1, the J call TRDJ1; D is unclear. The J gene, absent from TCRdb, was called here by matching the DNA to germline. The CDR3 is made up of 16 amino acids. CDR1 is TSWWSYY, CDR2 QGS, per germline. The CDR3 here is CALEEPKGLREGKLIF. DNA for the CDR3: TGTGCTCTTGAGGAACCGAAGGGCCTCCGAGAGGGTAAACTCATCTTT.

This clone appeared a few times. TCRdb's protein for this DNA is that of a much larger clone and differs from the translation at residue 10, likely a read error; the protein shown is the DNA translation. The chain uses TRDV1 and TRDJ1; possibly TRDD3 for D (6 bases). The CDR3 covers 21 residues. With 2 bases removed from V and 0 bases from J, the gap between germline ends came to 28 bases. Germline V gene sequence: CDR1 TSWWSYY, CDR2 QGS. The CDR3 DNA reads as TGTGCTCTTGGGGAAAGCATTTGGGGTCTCCCGGGGGGAGGCTACACCGATAAACTCATCTTT. Its protein product is CALGESIWGLPGGGYTDKLIF.

About this clone itself: A far larger clone lies a single base away; this is likely a read error. In the same sample, other DNA sequences code for this CDR3. This chain joins TRDV1 and TRDJ1, with TRDD3 matching over 11 bases. Germline V CDR1 and CDR2: TSWWSYY, QGS. The CDR3 extends over 18 amino acids. V was pared by 3 bases and J by 1 base, with 10 bases of the junction left unmatched. The CDR3 is CALGEHKYWGISTDKLIF. CDR3 sequence (DNA): TGTGCTCTTGGGGAGCATAAGTACTGGGGGATAAGCACCGATAAACTCATCTTT.

This clone was recorded many times. The V call is TRDV3, the J call TRDJ1; D is perhaps TRDD3 (5 bases). Trimming removed 0 bases from V and 4 bases from J, with 9 bases in between. Germline V CDR1 and CDR2: TVYSNPD, GDNSRS (reference sequence). CDR3 length equals 12 residues. CDR3 protein: CAFRDRVDKLIF. DNA for the CDR3: TGTGCCTTTAGGGATAGGGTCGATAAACTCATCTTT.

There are a few counts of this clone. TCRdb's listed protein matches a much larger clone and diverges from this DNA's translation at residue 2, likely through a read error; the protein shown comes from the DNA. This rearrangement joins TRDV2 to TRDJ1; 13 bases agree with TRDD3. Germline V lookup: CDR1 GEAIGNYY, CDR2 EKD. This CDR3 region has 15 residues. CDR3 residues: CSCDALLGDTLKLIF. Here the CDR3 DNA reads TGTTCCTGTGACGCATTACTGGGGGATACGCTTAAACTCATCTTT.

This clone was counted a few times. The TCRdb record carries a much larger clone's protein, which differs from this DNA's translation at residue 15; a read error is the likely cause, and the protein listed here is the DNA translation. The gene calls are TRDV1 and TRDJ1; the D call may be TRDD2 or TRDD3 (9 bases each). The J gene, absent from TCRdb, was called here by matching the DNA to germline. The CDR3 length is 22 residues. Trimming left V 3 bases short and J 1 base short, with 33 bases between. Germline CDR1 and CDR2: TSWWSYY and QGS. The CDR3 here is CALGEPGLPTFLGDKGTDKLIF. The CDR3 DNA follows: TGTGCTCTTGGGGAGCCCGGCCTTCCTACGTTCTTGGGGGATAAGGGCACCGATAAACTCATCTTT.

The table lists this clone with a few counts. This DNA's translation differs at residue 4 from TCRdb's protein, which comes from a much larger clone; a read error is likely, and the protein shown is translated from the DNA. The chain is built from TRDV2 and TRDJ3; TRDD3 aligns across 10 bases. As TCRdb names no J gene, one was assigned here on the basis of a DNA match to germline. The CDR3 loop spans 18 amino acids. CDR1 GEAIGNYY and CDR2 EKD come from the germline V gene. The CDR3 here is CACGTGELLGDNTRQMFF. The CDR3 bases are TGTGCCTGTGGCACCGGGGAGTTGCTGGGGGATAACACCCGACAGATGTTTTTC.

This clone has only a few counts. The TCRdb protein comes from a much larger clone and disagrees with this DNA's translation at residue 5, likely due to a read error; the protein given here is derived from the DNA. The genes are TRDV2 and TRDJ1, with TRDD3 identical over 10 bases. This CDR3 is built from 16 residues. Germline V lookup: CDR1 GEAIGNYY, CDR2 EKD. Trimming at V came to 3 bases and at J to 0 bases, leaving 6 bases not matched to a gene. CDR3 sequence: CACDATTGGYTDKLIF. In nucleotides, the CDR3 is TGTGCCTGTGACGCGACTACTGGGGGATACACCGATAAACTCATCTTT.

This clone showed up just a few times. A far larger clone differs by one base, so this is likely a read error. Other nucleotide sequences from this sample produce the same CDR3. No call exists for the J gene, whereas the V gene is TRDV1; TRDD3 was called by the table and not checked on the DNA. The germline V gene encodes CDR1 TSWWSYY and CDR2 QGS. The CDR3 is 25 amino acids. For the CDR3, the DNA is TGTGCTCTTGGGGAACTACAGTCTTCCTACACAAAAACTGGGGGATACGCATCCTCCCCCGATAAGCTCATCTTT. This codes for CALGELQSSYTKTGGYASSPDKLIF.